Shown below are 15 T cell receptor beta chains from a single sample sequenced in a study of T cell repertoires in cytomegalovirus infection. TCRdb recomputed calls from the reads with MiXCR, one row per CDR3 protein. The repertoire holds some 940,000 distinct CDR3 sequences, with under 40% as singletons. Their antigens remain unidentified. The specimen was cultured CD8+ T cells from PBMCs, collected from culture after CMV antigen stimulation. The receptors stem from a human donor in good health (CMV status not recorded). Some clones in this sample may be carry-over from other donors' samples.

The chain joins TRBV28 to TRBJ2-5; no reliable D call. V was clipped by 5 bases and J by 3 bases, with 25 bases between them. The CDR3 is 18 amino acids. Germline CDR1 and CDR2: MDHEN and SYDVKM. The CDR3 loop reads CASSTTQLSDLSKETQYF. DNA of the CDR3: TGTGCCAGCAGTACAACCCAACTCTCTGACCTCAGTAAAGAGACCCAGTACTTC. The entire variable domain, with the rest obtained from reference TRBV28 and TRBJ2-5, is as follows: DVKVTQSSRYLVKRTGEKVFLECVQDMDHENMFWYRQDPGLGLRLIYFSYDVKMKEKGDIPEGYSVSREKKERFSLILESASTNQTSMYLCASSTTQLSDLSKETQYFGPGTRLLVL.

The rearrangement joins TRBV7-9 to TRBJ1-2; weak D call: TRBD1 (5 bases). CDR1 SEHNR and CDR2 FQNEAQ come from the germline V gene (reference sequence). CDR3 length equals 14 residues. The V end was cut by 1 base, the J end by 6 bases, with 12 bases between. CDR3 region: CASSLGAGNHGYTF. For the CDR3, the DNA is TGTGCCAGCAGCTTAGGGGCAGGGAACCATGGCTACACCTTC.

This sequence joins TRBV27 and TRBJ2-1; 12 bases fit TRBD2. J was trimmed by 2 bases and V by 5 bases; bases with no gene match: 7. The length of the CDR3 is 17 residues. Germline assignment: CDR1 MNHEY and CDR2 SMNVEV (reference sequence). The CDR3 DNA reads TGTGCCAGCAGTACAGAATCTAGCGGGGGGGCCTACAATGAGCAGTTCTTC. Its translation: CASSTESSGGAYNEQFF.

The V call is TRBV6-5, the J call TRBJ1-5, with D perhaps matching TRBD1 (5 bases). Deletions cut 5 bases from V and 0 bases from J, with 14 bases between. Germline loops: CDR1 MNHEY, CDR2 SVGAGI. The CDR3 is made up of 16 amino acids. CDR3 nucleotide sequence: TGTGCCAGCAGTGCCGGGGCGTCGTATAGCAATCAGCCCCAGCATTTT. This gives the protein CASSAGASYSNQPQHF.

The V gene is TRBV7-9, the J gene TRBJ2-3; 10 positions match TRBD1. The CDR3 sequence is 15 residues long. Germline CDR1 is SEHNR and CDR2 is FQNEAQ (reference sequence). V trimming: 5 bases; J trimming: 5 bases; junction bases outside the gene matches: 7. The CDR3 is CASSPGTGAVDTQYF. DNA for the CDR3: TGTGCCAGCAGCCCCGGGACAGGGGCGGTAGATACGCAGTATTTT.

This clonotype was found a few times. The chain's CDR3 is CASSLNPSTGAGTYEQYV. Here the CDR3 DNA reads TGTGCCAGCAGCTTAAATCCCTCGACAGGGGCTGGGACTTACGAGCAGTACGTC. The chain has TRBV7-9 and TRBJ2-7; the match to TRBD1 covers 8 bases. The CDR3 is 18 amino acids. V shed 2 bases, J shed 4 bases, and the junction held 16 bases outside the gene matches. From germline, CDR1 is SEHNR and CDR2 FQNEAQ (reference sequence).

The rearrangement joins TRBV3-1 to TRBJ2-1; a possible D gene is TRBD2 (6 bases). Germline CDR1 LGHDT, CDR2 YNNKEL (reference sequence). The CDR3 has 16 amino acids. Deletions cut 0 bases from V and 7 bases from J, with 16 bases between. For the CDR3, the DNA is TGTGCCAGCAGCCAAGATCCCAGGCCCCGGGGGAATGAGCAGTTCTTC. Translation: CASSQDPRPRGNEQFF.

CDR3 amino acids: CASSIDPRRFRSNQPQHF. The CDR3 DNA sequence: TGTGCCAGTAGTATAGATCCGAGGCGGTTCCGGAGCAATCAGCCCCAGCATTTT. J is TRBJ1-5 and V is TRBV19; D is uncertain. CDR1 is LNHDA, CDR2 SQIVND, per germline (reference sequence). V lost 0 bases and J lost 1, with 16 bases in between. The CDR3 covers 18 residues.

This clonotype was seen a handful of times. The chain combines TRBV11-2 with TRBJ1-2; 7 bases are a match to TRBD1. Germline V gene lookup returns CDR1 SGHAT and CDR2 FQNNGV. Unmatched junction bases numbered 11, after V lost 6 bases and J lost 4 bases. The CDR3 has 15 residues. CDR3 DNA sequence: TGTGCCAGCAGTATTACTCGGACAGGCCCCTATGGCTACACCTTC. Translated: CASSITRTGPYGYTF.

The chain links TRBV9 to TRBJ1-1; perhaps TRBD1 as D (5 bases). CDR1 and CDR2 (germline): SGDLS, YYNGEE. CDR3 length equals 16 residues. V lost 4 bases to trimming and J lost 0 bases, with 16 bases between them. The CDR3 spells CASSSRGGNLNTEAFF. As DNA, the CDR3 is TGTGCCAGCAGCTCTCGGGGGGGGAATTTGAACACTGAAGCTTTCTTT. The variable domain in full, completed from reference TRBV9 and TRBJ1-1, reads DSGVTQTPKHLITATGQRVTLRCSPRSGDLSVYWYQQSLDQGLQFLIQYYNGEERAKGNILERFSAQQFPDLHSELNLSSLELGDSALYFCASSSRGGNLNTEAFFGQGTRLTVV.

This chain joins TRBV10-3 and TRBJ2-7, with D perhaps matching TRBD1 or TRBD2 (5 bases each). The CDR3 length is 15 residues. The V end was cut by 4 bases, the J end by 2 bases, with 15 bases between. Germline V lookup: CDR1 ENHRY, CDR2 SYGVKD. CDR3 sequence (DNA): TGTGCCATCAGTGCCGCTGAGGGGAAGACCTACGAGCAGTACTTC. It specifies CAISAAEGKTYEQYF.

Ten or more counts support this clonotype. The rearrangement joins TRBV12-3 or TRBV12-4 to TRBJ2-7; no definite D call. CDR3 size: 12 residues. Trimming pared 6 bases from V and 0 bases from J, leaving 6 bases between. This chain's CDR3 is CASSRLSYEQYF. In DNA, the CDR3 is TGTGCCAGCAGCCGACTCTCCTACGAGCAGTACTTC.

CDR3 bases: TGTGCCAGCAGTTACTCCTGGTCGGGACGGGACACCGGGGAGCTGTTTTTT. Translating it yields CASSYSWSGRDTGELFF. The chain has TRBV6-5 and TRBJ2-2; D possibly matches TRBD1 or TRBD2 (5 bases each). The germline V gene has CDR1 MNHEY and CDR2 SVGAGI. The V and J ends lost 0 bases and 3 bases respectively, with 14 bases between them. This CDR3 has 17 residues.

There are a few counts of this clonotype. V and J are TRBV12-3 or TRBV12-4 and TRBJ1-4, with a possible D match to TRBD1 (6 bases). V was clipped by 6 bases and J by 8 bases, with 16 bases between them. This CDR3 has 14 residues. CDR3 DNA sequence: TGTGCCAGCAGCCTCGGGGAGGGGGGAGAAAAACTGTTTTTT. Translated: CASSLGEGGEKLFF.

J is TRBJ1-2 and V is TRBV29-1; D remains unclear. Germline CDR1 is SQVTM and CDR2 is ANQGSEA. V gave up 3 bases and J gave up 5 bases, with 7 bases separating them. CDR3 size: 11 residues. CDR3 nucleotide sequence: TGCAGCGTTGAGTTGTGGTATGGCTACACCTTC. This encodes CSVELWYGYTF.